The clone carrying this T cell receptor beta chain was seen only once. Its antigen is unknown. The template used for profiling TCR beta VDJ and CDR3 was genomic DNA. TCRdb reprocessed the reads via MiXCR and lists one record per CDR3 protein. The table records around 190,000 distinct CDR3 sequences, 48% of them present only once. Patients who underwent sequencing had shown CD8+CD57+ cell expansion by flow cytometry. Each patient had severe acquired aplastic anemia. The data stem from a study of CD8+CD57+ T cells in acquired aplastic anemia. The CDR3 is 15 residues long. V lost 2 bases to trimming and J lost 0 bases, with 10 bases between them. CDR1 is LNHDA, CDR2 SQIVND, per germline (reference sequence). Study-level findings and limits: Researchers report that around 30 CD8+ CDR3 sequences appeared in both patients and controls.

This sequence originates from a human donor with aplastic anemia. Sequencing used sorted CD4+, CD8+, or CD8+CD57+ T cells (not recorded which) from PBMCs. The chain is built from TRBV19 and TRBJ1-2; TRBD1 is a possible D gene (6 bases). For the CDR3, the DNA is TGTGCCAGTAGTATATGGGGGGCCACTAACTATGGCTACACCTTC. Residues: CASSIWGATNYGYTF.